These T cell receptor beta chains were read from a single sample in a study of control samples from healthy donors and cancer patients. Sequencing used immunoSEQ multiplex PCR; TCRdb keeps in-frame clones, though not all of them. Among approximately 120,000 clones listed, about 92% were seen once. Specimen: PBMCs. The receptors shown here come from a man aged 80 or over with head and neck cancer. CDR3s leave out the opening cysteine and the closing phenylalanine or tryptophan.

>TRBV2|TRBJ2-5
AVARRQETQY
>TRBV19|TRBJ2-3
ASSGGTSGIDTDTQY
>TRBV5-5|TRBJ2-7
ASSFDRTPYIYEQY
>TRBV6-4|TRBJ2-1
ASSEGRKSSYNEQF
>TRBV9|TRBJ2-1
ASSVGLAGGWTYNEQF
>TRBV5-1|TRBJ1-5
ASSFSGTQPQH
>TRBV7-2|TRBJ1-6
ASGRGTDSPLH
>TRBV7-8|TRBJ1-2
ASSFYPGSPYGYT
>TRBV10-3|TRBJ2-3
AISESLGKSDTQY
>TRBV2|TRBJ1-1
ASKEKGVNTEAF
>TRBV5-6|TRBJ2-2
ASSFLSGRTGELF
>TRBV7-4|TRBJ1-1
ASSSPDRTVTEAF
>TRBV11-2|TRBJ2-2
ASSLWDPGELF
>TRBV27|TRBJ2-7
ASSHGKRTSGSYEQY
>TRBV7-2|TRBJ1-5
ASSTSTGGGQPQH
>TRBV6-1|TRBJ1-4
ASSELGYNEKLF
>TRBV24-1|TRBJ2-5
ATSDATAGETQY
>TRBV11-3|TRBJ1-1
ASSLGEADKAF
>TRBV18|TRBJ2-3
ASSLQADTQY
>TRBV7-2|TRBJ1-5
ASSPGPSSNQPQH
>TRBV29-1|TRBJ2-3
SVDAQALDTQY
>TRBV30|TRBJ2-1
AWSATRYNEQF
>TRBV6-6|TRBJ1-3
ASSYGGNTIY
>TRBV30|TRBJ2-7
AWRAPGLGYEQY
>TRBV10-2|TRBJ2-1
ASSTGQGNEQF
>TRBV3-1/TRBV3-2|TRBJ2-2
ASSRYGASNTGELF
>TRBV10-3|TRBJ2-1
AISRGGNNGNEQF
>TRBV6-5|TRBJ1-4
ASRRQTSNEKLF
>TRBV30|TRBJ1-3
AWSVARGNTIY
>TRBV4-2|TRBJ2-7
ASSQSRTSGNYEQY
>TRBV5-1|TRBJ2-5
ASSFVETQY
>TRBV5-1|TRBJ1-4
ASKPGTGNEKLF
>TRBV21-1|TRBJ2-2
ASSRSNPNRERSGELF
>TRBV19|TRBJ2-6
ASSMGQHAGANVLT
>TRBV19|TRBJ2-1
ASSIPGQGFHEQF
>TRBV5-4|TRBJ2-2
ASSLGQGRSTGELF
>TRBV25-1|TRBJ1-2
ASSERQGANYGYT
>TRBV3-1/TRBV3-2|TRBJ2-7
ASSQEVMGAYEQY
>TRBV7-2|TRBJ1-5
ASSLDRAEPQH
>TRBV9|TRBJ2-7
ASSTPDRAYEQY
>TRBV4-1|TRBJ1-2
ASSRPDTNYGYT
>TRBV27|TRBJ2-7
ASHPEGGRGYEQY
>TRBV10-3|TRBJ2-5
AISPGTPQETQY
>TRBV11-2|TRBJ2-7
ASTTNRGLAYEQY
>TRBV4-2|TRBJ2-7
ASSHSYEQY
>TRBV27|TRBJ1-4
ASSLRTGLEKLF
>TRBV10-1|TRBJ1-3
ASSISNGAGNTIY
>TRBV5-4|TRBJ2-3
ASSPGGQGTDTQY
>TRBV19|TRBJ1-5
ASSTPPPLGPQH
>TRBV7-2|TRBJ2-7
ASSLARAYEQY
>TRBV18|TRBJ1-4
ASVRDRNEKLF
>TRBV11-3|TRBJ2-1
ASSLDRSNEQF
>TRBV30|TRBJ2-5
AWSIQGGWETQY
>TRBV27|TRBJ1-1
ASKTRGSTEAF
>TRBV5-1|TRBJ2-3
ASSPWTGSSTDTQY